This T cell receptor (beta chain) comes out of a study of blood T cells in healthy people across ages (dated by TCRdb to the mid-2010s). Background for the entire study: In model experiments, roughly one uniquely barcoded TCR beta cDNA molecule per two T cells was captured by template switching. Age-related changes in TCR beta repertoire diversity were measured in the study by deep sequencing normalized with unique cDNA molecular identifiers. Donors were grouped into four age groups: young (average 16 years), middle-aged (around 39), aged (approximately 67) and long-lived (approximately 75). Donors of different ages were randomly distributed across sequencing lanes to avoid experimental bias. For two donors (one aged 18 to 29 and one aged 80 or older), the study analyzed two additional independent replicas of 1 million unique cDNA reads from the same blood draw. Results and caveats for the whole study, not just this receptor: Estimates of total diversity based on one million sequenced T cells were regarded as lower bounds and as underestimates. Observed TCR beta diversity per million T cells fell roughly linearly with age, and a significant reduction was already apparent by age approximately 40. There was a strong correlation between observed TCR beta diversity and the percentage of naive T cells measured by flow cytometry. Donor CMV infection status was unknown, potentially confounding age-related changes in expanded clonotypes. Compared with the aged group, more naive CD4+ T cells, fewer expanded clones and increased TCR diversity were shown by the long-lived group, suggesting age selection. Conclusive comparison of naive and antigen-experienced compartments was prevented by the profiling of bulk unsorted PBMCs.

About this clonotype itself: What this receptor recognizes is not known. Base qualities are not recorded, but no much larger clone differs from it by a single base.

Including cysteine and phenylalanine, the CDR3 has 14 amino acids. Only the CDR3 DNA is retained, 42 bases long and in frame from the first base. The trim is 1 base for V and 4 bases for J, with a gap of 11 bases between the germline ends. CDR1 SQVTM and CDR2 ANQGSEA are derived from the germline V gene. Libraries were prepared through 5' RACE. Sequencing instrument: Illumina HiSeq 2500. The second PCR ran for about 6 to 11 cycles and used a J-beta primer mix along with a sample-barcoded 5' primer. A unique molecular identifier was introduced onto each TCR beta cDNA molecule by a template-switch 5' adaptor carrying 12 random nucleotides. Each sample yielded at least 2.5 million CDR3-containing paired-end reads. First-strand cDNA was synthesized from all RNA with the Mint cDNA synthesis kit, primed by a TRBC-specific oligonucleotide. Following uracil-DNA glycosylase treatment, a first 18-cycle PCR with universal primers M1SS and BC2_uni_R was performed on all cDNA. The published analysis was carried out like this. For normalization, 1 million high-quality reads were randomly selected from each sample, with every read carrying a distinct molecular identifier. Reads with shared molecular identifiers were discarded instead of being binned into consensus sequences. MiTCR, set to a Q25 quality threshold and the strictest error-elimination algorithm, was used for CDR3 identification, clonotype clustering and error correction. A nonparametric unseen species model using Euler transformation provided a lower-bound estimate of total TCR beta diversity. TCRdb reprocessed the public reads (quality trimming at Q25 with fastp, clone calling with MiXCR) and kept in-frame beta chains. Every distinct CDR3 protein forms one entry, paired with its most common genes and DNA. For this entry, the V and J calls and clone size follow TCRdb and not the study's own pipeline. The sample table contains about 640,000 distinct CDR3 sequences; only one count was recorded for around three fifths of them. The leading ten clones occupy 30% to 40% of the sample.

The donors were 40 or so Caucasian individuals from Russia, aged 6 to 90 years, who were systemically healthy. Around 10 milliliters of peripheral blood were drawn from each donor into EDTA-treated Vacutainer tubes. Ficoll-Paque density-gradient centrifugation was used to isolate PBMCs, with at least 6.5 million per sample. Trizol reagent was used to extract total RNA from the PBMCs, yielding at least 5.5 micrograms per sample. Naive CD45RAhigh/CD27high T cell percentages were measured by flow cytometry on a PBMC aliquot from every donor. Rearrangement joined TRBV29-1 to TRBJ2-1, with the D gene possibly TRBD1 or TRBD2, each one fitting 5 bases. The receptor was isolated from a man in his fifties or sixties in good health. The sequenced sample consisted of blood. CDR3 sequence: CSVEVGRQYNEQFF. The nucleotide sequence is TGCAGCGTTGAAGTTGGGAGACAGTACAATGAGCAGTTCTTC.